These 27 T cell receptor beta chains share one sample of origin, sequenced in a study of shared clonotypes between healthy human individuals. Selected positively for CCR7 and CD45RO-negative, naive CD8 cells excluded terminally differentiated effector memory CD45RA+ cells. Measured with immunoSEQ multiplex PCR; TCRdb has only the in-frame clones, and not every one. The repertoire has 550,000 to 600,000 clones, more than 95% of them found once; the top ten carry 0.3%. The sample was naive CD8+ T cells sorted from blood. All receptors come from a man aged 25 to 40 in good health.

This clone was observed a handful of times. This chain links TRBV28 with TRBJ2-7, with D perhaps TRBD1 (6 bases). This CDR3 comprises 14 residues. V was trimmed by 3 bases and J by 3 bases, leaving 12 bases between them. CDR1 and CDR2 (germline): MDHEN, SYDVKM. CDR3 residues: CASSLIQGGYEQYF. The CDR3, as DNA: TGTGCCAGCAGTTTGATACAGGGCGGCTACGAGCAGTACTTC. Together with reference TRBV28 and TRBJ2-7, the CDR3 gives the full variable domain: DVKVTQSSRYLVKRTGEKVFLECVQDMDHENMFWYRQDPGLGLRLIYFSYDVKMKEKGDIPEGYSVSREKKERFSLILESASTNQTSMYLCASSLIQGGYEQYFGPGTRLTVT.

The V call is TRBV5-5, the J call TRBJ2-1; D is perhaps TRBD1 (5 bases). Germline V gives CDR1 SGHKS, CDR2 YYEKEE (reference sequence). V was clipped by 4 bases and J by 8 bases, with 13 bases between them. CDR3 length: 13 residues. The CDR3 loop reads CASSLAGPHEQFF. Written as DNA, the CDR3 is TGTGCCAGCAGCCTGGCAGGGCCCCATGAGCAGTTCTTC.

This clone was detected once. The CDR3 protein is CASSVHIQGAGNEQFF. The DNA for the CDR3 is TGTGCCAGCAGCGTACATATTCAGGGGGCCGGCAATGAGCAGTTCTTC. The V call is TRBV9, the J call TRBJ2-1, with 8 positions matching TRBD1. Looked up from germline, CDR1 is SGDLS and CDR2 is YYNGEE. This CDR3 comprises 16 residues. Trimming removed 1 base from V and 6 bases from J; junction bases left unmatched: 9.

The chain carries TRBV5-6 and TRBJ1-4; D is possibly TRBD1 (5 bases). CDR3 length: 17 residues. V gave up 4 bases and J gave up 7 bases, with 23 bases separating them. CDR1 is SGHDT and CDR2 is YYEEEE in the germline V gene. This chain's CDR3 is CASSTPAGRGESEKLFF. In DNA, the CDR3 is TGTGCCAGCAGCACCCCGGCAGGGCGCGGAGAGAGTGAAAAACTGTTTTTT.

This chain links TRBV6-4 with TRBJ1-1; no firm D call. V dropped 9 bases and J dropped 1 base, with 15 bases sitting between them. CDR1 is MRHNA and CDR2 is SNTAGT in the germline V gene. This CDR3 contains 14 residues. CDR3: CASSLRLGNTEAFF. The CDR3 DNA follows: TGTGCCAGTTCCCTACGTCTAGGGAACACTGAAGCTTTCTTT.

V and J are TRBV5-4 and TRBJ2-7, with a tentative D call TRBD2 (7 bases). CDR1 is SGHNT, CDR2 YYREEE, per germline (reference sequence). The CDR3 extends over 15 amino acids. Trimming cost V 4 bases and J 0 bases, with 14 bases left between them. In nucleotides, the CDR3 is TGTGCCAGCAGCCTACAGGGAGGGAACTCCTACGAGCAGTACTTC. It is translated as CASSLQGGNSYEQYF.

This chain links TRBV19 with TRBJ2-7; 9 bases match TRBD1. Germline CDR1 reads LNHDA; CDR2 reads SQIVND (reference sequence). V lost 7 bases, J lost 5 bases, and 9 bases stayed unmatched. This CDR3 has 14 amino acids. The CDR3 here is CASNSGTGFHEQYF. As DNA, the CDR3 is TGTGCCAGTAATTCCGGGACAGGGTTCCACGAGCAGTACTTC.

The chain has TRBV13 and TRBJ2-1, with 8 nucleotides matching TRBD2. The CDR3 is made up of 17 amino acids. Germline V gene data show CDR1 as PRHDT and CDR2 as FYEKMQ (reference sequence). The V and J ends lost 5 bases and 9 bases, in that order; junction bases with no gene match: 18. In DNA, the CDR3 is TGTGCCAGCAGCGGCGCCACCAAGGGACTAGAATTACGTGAGCAGTTCTTC. Its translation: CASSGATKGLELREQFF. The full variable domain, completed using reference TRBV13 and TRBJ2-1, is AAGVIQSPRHLIKEKRETATLKCYPIPRHDTVYWYQQGPGQDPQFLISFYEKMQSDKGSIPDRFSAQQFSDYHSELNMSSLELGDSALYFCASSGATKGLELREQFFGPGTRLTVL.

In its sample, this clone was seen once. The gene calls are TRBV4-1 and TRBJ1-2, with D tentatively TRBD1 (6 bases). With 5 bases removed from V and 3 bases from J, the gap between germline ends came to 22 bases. Germline lookup yields CDR1 MGHRA and CDR2 YSYEKL. The length of the CDR3 is 17 residues. The CDR3 here is CASSFYYTAGADYGYTF. The DNA for the CDR3 is TGCGCCAGCAGCTTCTACTATACGGCGGGGGCGGACTATGGCTACACCTTC.

V gene TRBV5-6 combines with J gene TRBJ2-7; 7 positions agree with TRBD2. The CDR3 has 13 residues. Unmatched junction bases numbered 1, after V lost 0 bases and J lost 4 bases. Germline loops: CDR1 SGHDT, CDR2 YYEEEE. In DNA form, the CDR3 reads TGTGCCAGCAGCTTGGCTAGCGGTTACGAGCAGTACTTC. The encoded protein is CASSLASGYEQYF.

The gene calls are TRBV13 and TRBJ2-3; D is ambiguous. The CDR3 has 12 residues. From germline, CDR1 is PRHDT and CDR2 FYEKMQ (reference sequence). V was shortened by 2 bases and J by 6 bases, with 6 bases between the two germline ends. The CDR3 reads CASSLLGDTQYF. The DNA of the CDR3 is TGTGCCAGCAGCTTACTCGGGGATACGCAGTATTTT.

V usage is TRBV2 and J usage is TRBJ2-3, with 7 bases identical to TRBD1. In germline, CDR1 is SNHLY, CDR2 FYNNEI. The CDR3 runs to 14 residues. The ends lost 7 bases at V and 2 bases at J; junction bases unmatched: 6. This CDR3 is CASNWDSYTDTQYF. Here the CDR3 DNA reads TGTGCCAGCAACTGGGACAGTTACACAGATACGCAGTATTTT.

The chain joins TRBV4-1 to TRBJ1-4; D gene unclear. From germline, CDR1 is MGHRA and CDR2 YSYEKL. The CDR3 runs 15 residues. V was pared by 1 base and J by 1 base, with 7 bases between. CDR3 DNA sequence: TGCGCCAGCAGCCAAGTGCCCCTAACTAATGAAAAACTGTTTTTT. Amino acids: CASSQVPLTNEKLFF.

This clone was found once. The V call is TRBV29-1, the J call TRBJ2-1; D may be TRBD1 or TRBD2 (7 bases each). The CDR3 has 15 residues. Per the germline V gene, CDR1 is SQVTM and CDR2 is ANQGSEA. The germline V and J ends were trimmed by 0 bases and 5 bases, with 14 bases remaining between them. The CDR3 nucleotides are TGCAGCGTTGAAGAGGGAGGGGGCATGGACAATGAGCAGTTCTTC. This translates into CSVEEGGGMDNEQFF.

The chain is built from TRBV11-2 and TRBJ2-7; 8 bases fit TRBD2. The CDR3 is 15 amino acids. From germline, CDR1 is SGHAT and CDR2 FQNNGV. Losses at the gene ends were 4 bases for V and 4 bases for J; bases not matched to a gene: 9. CDR3 in amino acids: CASSYSGGSRYEQYF. DNA of the CDR3: TGTGCCAGCAGCTATTCGGGGGGGTCTAGGTACGAGCAGTACTTC.

The V call is TRBV4-1, the J call TRBJ2-5; TRBD1 agrees at 7 bases. V trimming: 1 base; J trimming: 4 bases; junction bases outside the gene matches: 12. Germline values: CDR1 MGHRA, CDR2 YSYEKL. CDR3 length: 17 amino acids. In DNA, the CDR3 is TGCGCCAGCAGCCAAGCCCTATCGACAGGGTGGGGAGAGACCCAGTACTTC. The encoded protein is CASSQALSTGWGETQYF.

V gene TRBV19 combines with J gene TRBJ2-1; TRBD2 matches 11 bases. After removal of 5 bases from V and 7 bases from J, the junction contained 7 bases not matched to a gene. The CDR3 covers 15 residues. Germline values: CDR1 LNHDA, CDR2 SQIVND (reference sequence). The CDR3 coding sequence is TGTGCCAGTAGTGGGGGGACTAGCGGATCAAATGAGCAGTTCTTC. Its translation is CASSGGTSGSNEQFF. Complete variable domain (other parts from reference TRBV19 and TRBJ2-1): DGGITQSPKYLFRKEGQNVTLSCEQNLNHDAMYWYRQDPGQGLRLIYYSQIVNDFQKGDIAEGYSVSREKKESFPLTVTSAQKNPTAFYLCASSGGTSGSNEQFFGPGTRLTVL.

This chain uses TRBV6-1 with TRBJ1-5, with D possibly being TRBD1 (6 bases). V lost 2 bases and J 2 bases, leaving 10 bases between the germline ends. The CDR3 sequence is 15 residues long. Germline V gene lookup returns CDR1 MNHNS and CDR2 SASEGT. CDR3 region: CASSERGLGNQPQHF. The CDR3 region has the DNA TGTGCCAGCAGTGAACGGGGGCTTGGCAATCAGCCCCAGCATTTT.

The chain carries TRBV7-9 and TRBJ2-7, with D uncertain. The germline V gene has CDR1 SEHNR and CDR2 FQNEAQ (reference sequence). V lost 5 bases and J 2 bases, leaving 13 bases between the germline ends. The CDR3 extends over 14 amino acids. The CDR3 coding sequence is TGTGCCAGCAGCCCCTTCGCCTTCCCCTACGAGCAGTACTTC. Its translation is CASSPFAFPYEQYF. The full variable domain, rest sourced from reference TRBV7-9 and TRBJ2-7, is DTGVSQNPRHKITKRGQNVTFRCDPISEHNRLYWYRQTLGQGPEFLTYFQNEAQLEKSRLLSDRFSAERPKGSFSTLEIQRTEQGDSAMYLCASSPFAFPYEQYFGPGTRLTVT.

The chain joins TRBV9 to TRBJ2-7; 7 nucleotides line up with TRBD2. With 4 bases clipped from V and 0 bases from J, the junction kept 7 bases outside the gene matches. Germline V gives CDR1 SGDLS, CDR2 YYNGEE. CDR3 size: 15 residues. This chain's CDR3 is CASSSSGGSSYEQYF. The CDR3 coding sequence is TGTGCCAGCAGCTCTTCGGGAGGAAGCTCCTACGAGCAGTACTTC.

V gene TRBV5-1 combines with J gene TRBJ2-7; 7 bases agree with TRBD1. CDR1 SGHRS and CDR2 YFSETQ come from the germline V gene. J gave up 3 bases and V 4 bases, and 7 bases lay outside the gene matches. The CDR3 length is 14 residues. The CDR3 DNA is TGCGCCAGCAGCGATGACAGGGCCTTCTACGAGCAGTACTTC. Encoded protein: CASSDDRAFYEQYF.

CDR3 protein: CASSEQGGEQFF. DNA for the CDR3: TGTGCCAGCAGTGAACAGGGGGGTGAGCAGTTCTTC. The chain couples TRBV25-1 to TRBJ2-1; D is possibly TRBD1 (7 bases). Trimming stripped 2 bases from V and 9 bases from J, with 8 bases between. This CDR3 has 12 residues. In germline, CDR1 is MGHDK, CDR2 SYGVNS.

The chain is built from TRBV11-2 and TRBJ2-3; tentative D call: TRBD1 (6 bases). There are 14 residues in the CDR3. Between the trimmed V and J ends, which lost 5 bases and 6 bases, there was a span of 15 bases. Germline-derived CDR1 and CDR2 are SGHAT and FQNNGV. CDR3 DNA sequence: TGTGCCAGCAGCCCAGGACAGCTCGGGGATACGCAGTATTTT. Residues: CASSPGQLGDTQYF.

The J gene is TRBJ2-5, the V gene TRBV2; 7 bases fit TRBD1. V lost 0 bases, J lost 5 bases, and 9 bases stayed unmatched. Looked up from germline, CDR1 is SNHLY and CDR2 is FYNNEI. CDR3 size: 16 residues. DNA for the CDR3: TGTGCCAGCAGTGAAGCCGGGACAGTGTTAGGGGAGACCCAGTACTTC. It specifies CASSEAGTVLGETQYF.

V gene TRBV7-6 combines with J gene TRBJ2-2; 11 bases align to TRBD2. The CDR3 sequence is 15 residues long. The germline V gene has CDR1 SGHVS and CDR2 FNYEAQ. V trimming: 5 bases; J trimming: 4 bases; junction bases outside the gene matches: 3. The CDR3 DNA reads TGTGCCAGCAGCCCCACTAGCGGGGGCACCGGGGAGCTGTTTTTT. Protein: CASSPTSGGTGELFF.

The genes are TRBV27 and TRBJ2-1; 7 nucleotides agree with TRBD2. After removal of 0 bases from V and 6 bases from J, the junction contained 8 bases not matched to a gene. CDR3 length equals 16 residues. Per germline, CDR1 MNHEY and CDR2 SMNVEV (reference sequence). In DNA form, the CDR3 reads TGTGCCAGCAGTTTATCCTTGGGAGGGATCCTCAATGAGCAGTTCTTC. It translates to CASSLSLGGILNEQFF.

The V gene is TRBV9, the J gene TRBJ1-5; D remains unclear. Germline V lookup: CDR1 SGDLS, CDR2 YYNGEE. V was shortened by 4 bases and J by 0 bases, with 5 bases between the two germline ends. This CDR3 is built from 13 residues. CDR3 nucleotide sequence: TGTGCCAGCAGCCTCAGTAGCAATCAGCCCCAGCATTTT. Its translation: CASSLSSNQPQHF.